This record covers a single TCR beta chain. Indicated time point: peripheral blood 6 weeks after treatment start. Samples were collected from each patient before treatment and during treatment. Each patient gave between 1 and 8 of them in total. Sequencing used immunoSEQ multiplex PCR; TCRdb keeps in-frame clones, though not all of them. The data hold around 30,000 clones, with about four fifths observed a single time. This record comes from a study of PD-L1 blockade in urothelial cancer. The clonotype comes from a man aged 70-80 years with urothelial cancer. The sequenced sample was PBMCs, obtained around atezolizumab (anti-PD-L1) treatment.

This chain's CDR3 is CASSPPTGVNTEAFF. The CDR3 DNA is TGTGCCAGCAGCCCCCCGACAGGGGTGAACACTGAAGCTTTCTTT. The chain couples TRBV7-8 to TRBJ1-1; 8 bases line up with TRBD1. CDR3 length: 15 residues. The germline gives CDR1 SGHVS, CDR2 FQNEAQ. V gave up 5 bases and J gave up 0 bases; unmatched junction bases: 5.